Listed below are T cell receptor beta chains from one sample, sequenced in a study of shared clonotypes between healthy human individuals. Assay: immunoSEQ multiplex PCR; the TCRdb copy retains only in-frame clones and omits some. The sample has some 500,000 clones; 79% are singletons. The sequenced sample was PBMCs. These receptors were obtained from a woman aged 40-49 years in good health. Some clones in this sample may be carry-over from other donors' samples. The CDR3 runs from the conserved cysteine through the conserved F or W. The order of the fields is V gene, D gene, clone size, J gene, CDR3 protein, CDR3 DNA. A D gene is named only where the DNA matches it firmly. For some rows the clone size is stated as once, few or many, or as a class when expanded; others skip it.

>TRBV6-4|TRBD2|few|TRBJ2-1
CASSDIAGDYNEQFF
TGTGCCAGCAGTGATATTGCGGGAGACTACAATGAGCAGTTCTTC
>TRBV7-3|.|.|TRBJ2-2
CASRRRTANTGELFF
TGTGCCAGCAGGCGAAGGACAGCGAACACCGGGGAGCTGTTTTTT
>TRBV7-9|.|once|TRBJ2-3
CASSLSTDTQYF
TGTGCCAGCAGTTTAAGTACAGATACGCAGTATTTT
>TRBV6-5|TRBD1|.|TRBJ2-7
CASSYSGTGTYEQYF
TGTGCCAGCAGTTACTCTGGGACAGGGACCTACGAGCAGTACTTC
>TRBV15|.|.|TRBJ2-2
CATSRVEGGRELFF
TGTGCCACCAGCAGAGTCGAGGGAGGAAGGGAGCTGTTTTTT
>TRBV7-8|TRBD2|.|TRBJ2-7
CASSPDLAAFYEQYF
TGTGCCAGCAGCCCCGACCTAGCGGCCTTTTACGAGCAGTACTTC
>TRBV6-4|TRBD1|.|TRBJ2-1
CASKPGQGNDEQFF
TGTGCCAGCAAGCCGGGACAGGGAAACGATGAGCAGTTCTTC
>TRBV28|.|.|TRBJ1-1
CASSLGANTEAFF
TGTGCCAGCAGTTTAGGGGCCAACACTGAAGCTTTCTTT
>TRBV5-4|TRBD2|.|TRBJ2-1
CASSLEPAGDYNEQFF
TGTGCCAGCAGCTTGGAGCCAGCGGGAGACTACAATGAGCAGTTCTTC
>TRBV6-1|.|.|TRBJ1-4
CASTPGLNEKLFF
TGTGCCAGCACTCCGGGCCTTAATGAAAAACTGTTTTTT